The 23 T cell receptor beta chains listed next were all sequenced from one sample in a study of cytomegalovirus exposure and HLA in healthy donors. Both 60 Vbeta primers and 13 Jbeta primers went into the PCR. Some clones are missing from TCRdb's copy, which holds only in-frame ones; the method was immunoSEQ multiplex PCR. The sample has about 97,000 clones; approximately 80% are singletons. Input material: PBMCs. The origin of the receptors is a male donor in good health and CMV-seropositive.

The J gene is TRBJ1-2, the V gene TRBV6-5; 8 nucleotides align to TRBD1. Per the germline V gene, CDR1 is MNHEY and CDR2 is SVGAGI. CDR3 size: 15 residues. With V trimmed by 6 bases and J by 1 base, 7 bases remained unmatched. The CDR3 sequence is CASRVDRGGNYGYTF. The DNA for the CDR3 is TGTGCCAGCAGGGTAGACAGGGGAGGTAACTATGGCTACACCTTC.

The chain employs TRBV6-1 and TRBJ2-6; D unclear. The CDR3 consists of 16 residues. Germline V gene sequence: CDR1 MNHNS, CDR2 SASEGT. The V end was cut by 2 bases, the J end by 4 bases, with 12 bases between. Written as DNA, the CDR3 is TGTGCCAGCAGTGAATTACTGAGGCTCGGGGCCAACGTCCTGACTTTC. The encoded protein is CASSELLRLGANVLTF.

This clone was seen once. V and J are TRBV6-1 and TRBJ1-6, with 7 nucleotides matching TRBD1. Germline V lookup: CDR1 MNHNS, CDR2 SASEGT. The CDR3 spans 17 residues. Trimming removed 1 base from V and 6 bases from J; junction bases left unmatched: 9. CDR3 in DNA: TGTGCCAGCAGTGAAGTGGGGAGAGGGGGCACTAATTCACCCCTCCACTTT. This translates into CASSEVGRGGTNSPLHF.

This clone was picked up a small number of times. The CDR3 region has the DNA TGTGCCAGCAGTGATCAAACCGCAGGGGCCCAGCATTTT. It encodes CASSDQTAGAQHF. This chain uses TRBV6-1 with TRBJ1-5, with D possibly being TRBD1 (6 bases). There are 13 residues in the CDR3. Per the germline V gene, CDR1 is MNHNS and CDR2 is SASEGT. Trimming stripped 3 bases from V and 11 bases from J, with 14 bases between.

The rearrangement joins TRBV18 to TRBJ1-1, with TRBD1 identical over 11 bases. The J segment lost 1 base and the V segment lost 4 bases, leaving 5 bases of the junction unmatched. CDR3 length: 16 residues. CDR1 and CDR2 from the germline V gene are KGHSH and LQKENI. CDR3 DNA sequence: TGTGCCAGCTCACTCTGGACAGGGGGCGGGAACACTGAAGCTTTCTTT. This translates into CASSLWTGGGNTEAFF.

This clone was picked up one time. The chain links TRBV6-1 to TRBJ1-5, with 7 bases identical to TRBD1. This CDR3 is built from 15 residues. The J segment lost 4 bases and the V segment lost 6 bases, leaving 9 bases of the junction unmatched. CDR1 is MNHNS and CDR2 is SASEGT in the germline V gene. In DNA form, the CDR3 reads TGTGCCAGCAGGGGGGCGGGGACAGTTAATCAGCCCCAGCATTTT. Translating it yields CASRGAGTVNQPQHF.

This clone was seen a handful of times. This chain joins TRBV4-3 and TRBJ2-7, with 10 bases identical to TRBD1. Trimming removed 4 bases from V and 4 bases from J; junction bases left unmatched: 4. Germline V gene data show CDR1 as LGHNA and CDR2 as YSLEER. CDR3 length: 14 amino acids. This CDR3 is CASSRDRGPYEQYF. The CDR3 bases are TGCGCCAGCAGCCGGGACAGGGGTCCATACGAGCAGTACTTC.

V is TRBV6-1 and J is TRBJ1-5, with 7 bases fitting TRBD1. Losses at the gene ends were 7 bases for V and 6 bases for J; bases not matched to a gene: 6. The CDR3 has 13 residues. Germline loops: CDR1 MNHNS, CDR2 SASEGT. CDR3 loop: CASTPTGVQPQHF. As DNA, the CDR3 is TGTGCCAGCACTCCCACAGGGGTTCAGCCCCAGCATTTT.

Remarks on this clone: One end of the junction does not line up with germline, which may come from a read error. The chain uses TRBV7-7 and TRBJ2-3, with no clear D. The CDR3 is made up of 13 amino acids. Germline-derived CDR1 and CDR2 are SSHAT and FNYEAQ (reference sequence). Here the CDR3 DNA reads TGTGCTAGCAGCTTTTTAGGCGGAGATACGCAGTATTTT. Amino acid sequence: CASSFLGGDTQYF.

The gene calls are TRBV10-3 and TRBJ1-2, with 9 bases lining up with TRBD1. Germline lookup yields CDR1 ENHRY and CDR2 SYGVKD. V was pared by 3 bases and J by 3 bases, with 5 bases of the junction left unmatched. The CDR3 is 15 residues long. In DNA, the CDR3 is TGTGCCATCAGTGATTGGGACAGGGAGCACTATGGCTACACCTTC. As protein: CAISDWDREHYGYTF.

The chain carries TRBV11-3 and TRBJ2-2, with TRBD1 matching over 7 bases. Germline lookup yields CDR1 SGHNT and CDR2 YENEEA. Trimming removed 0 bases from V and 0 bases from J; junction bases left unmatched: 7. The CDR3 runs 18 residues. The DNA for the CDR3 is TGTGCCAGCAGCTTAGAGCTTTGGACAGGTTCGAACACCGGGGAGCTGTTTTTT. Translation: CASSLELWTGSNTGELFF.

The chain uses TRBV5-1 and TRBJ1-4; D not certain. The V and J ends lost 4 bases and 0 bases respectively, with 13 bases between them. The CDR3 loop spans 16 amino acids. From germline, CDR1 is SGHRS and CDR2 YFSETQ. CDR3 in amino acids: CASSPPGLTTNEKLFF. The DNA of the CDR3 is TGCGCCAGCAGCCCCCCAGGCTTGACAACTAATGAAAAACTGTTTTTT.

V gene TRBV4-2 combines with J gene TRBJ1-6, with TRBD1 identical over 8 bases. The V segment lost 0 bases and the J segment 11 bases; nucleotides outside the gene matches: 6. The CDR3 has 15 residues. Germline lookup yields CDR1 LGHNA and CDR2 YNFKEQ. This chain's CDR3 is CASSQDAGGRAPLHF. CDR3 bases: TGTGCCAGCAGCCAAGATGCAGGGGGCAGGGCACCCCTCCACTTT.

The V gene is TRBV30, the J gene TRBJ1-1; no clear D. This CDR3 is 13 amino acids long. V shed 4 bases and J shed 0 bases, with 9 bases lying between them. CDR1 is GTSNPN, CDR2 SVGIG, per germline (reference sequence). The CDR3 sequence is CAWTRDMNTEAFF. CDR3 nucleotide sequence: TGTGCCTGGACACGCGATATGAACACTGAAGCTTTCTTT.

This clone was found a few times. CDR3 residues: CASSLTGDGYTF. The CDR3 nucleotides read TGTGCCAGCAGTTTGACAGGGGACGGCTACACCTTC. V and J are TRBV7-3 and TRBJ1-2; 8 nucleotides line up with TRBD1. The CDR3 covers 12 residues. With V trimmed by 6 bases and J by 8 bases, 5 bases remained unmatched. Germline CDR1 SGHTA, CDR2 FQGTGA.

The chain carries TRBV2 and TRBJ2-3, with D unresolved. The CDR3 length is 16 residues. Germline CDR1 is SNHLY and CDR2 is FYNNEI. Trimming took 4 bases from V and 0 from J, leaving 14 bases between them. The CDR3 is CASSGYPTYSTDTQYF. CDR3 DNA sequence: TGTGCCAGCAGTGGATACCCCACTTATAGCACAGATACGCAGTATTTT. Variable domain in full (rest from reference TRBV2 and TRBJ2-3): EPEVTQTPSHQVTQMGQEVILRCVPISNHLYFYWYRQILGQKVEFLVSFYNNEISEKSEIFDDQFSVERPDGSNFTLKIRSTKLEDSAMYFCASSGYPTYSTDTQYFGPGTRLTVL.

The chain is built from TRBV5-1 and TRBJ2-3, with 10 bases aligning to TRBD2. The germline gives CDR1 SGHRS, CDR2 YFSETQ. V gave up 6 bases and J gave up 6 bases; unmatched junction bases: 10. This CDR3 has 15 amino acids. CDR3 nucleotides: TGCGCCAGCATCTCCGGGACTAGCGTCGGGGATACGCAGTATTTT. As protein: CASISGTSVGDTQYF.

The chain couples TRBV11-3 to TRBJ1-1, with D possibly TRBD1 on 6 matching bases. Trimming took 8 bases from V and 0 from J, leaving 10 bases between them. Germline assignment: CDR1 SGHNT and CDR2 YENEEA. The CDR3 is 13 residues long. This chain's CDR3 is CASGGDMNTEAFF. CDR3 nucleotide sequence: TGTGCCAGCGGGGGGGACATGAACACTGAAGCTTTCTTT.

The chain joins TRBV5-6 to TRBJ2-2; D gene ambiguous. CDR3 length equals 12 residues. In germline, CDR1 is SGHDT, CDR2 YYEEEE. The germline V and J ends were trimmed by 2 bases and 6 bases, with 5 bases remaining between them. DNA of the CDR3: TGTGCCAGCAGCTTTGAGGCCGGGGAGCTGTTTTTT. Amino acids: CASSFEAGELFF.

The V gene is TRBV19, the J gene TRBJ1-6; the D is unclear. V was cut by 5 bases and J by 7 bases, with 9 bases left in between. Per germline, CDR1 LNHDA and CDR2 SQIVND (reference sequence). This CDR3 comprises 13 residues. The CDR3 sequence: CASSPTRNSPLHF. Here the CDR3 DNA reads TGTGCCAGTAGTCCGACGAGGAATTCACCCCTCCACTTT. Complete variable domain (other parts from reference TRBV19 and TRBJ1-6): DGGITQSPKYLFRKEGQNVTLSCEQNLNHDAMYWYRQDPGQGLRLIYYSQIVNDFQKGDIAEGYSVSREKKESFPLTVTSAQKNPTAFYLCASSPTRNSPLHFGNGTRLTVT.

V is TRBV27 and J is TRBJ2-6, with TRBD1 as a possible D gene (5 bases). In germline, CDR1 is MNHEY, CDR2 SMNVEV (reference sequence). V was pared by 2 bases and J by 2 bases, with 10 bases between. The CDR3 length is 16 residues. The DNA of the CDR3 is TGTGCCAGCAGTTTAAGTTCAGGGACTGGGGCCAACGTCCTGACTTTC. It specifies CASSLSSGTGANVLTF.

V and J are TRBV7-2 and TRBJ2-7; 8 nucleotides agree with TRBD1. The germline V gene encodes CDR1 SGHTA and CDR2 FQGNSA. The CDR3 is 14 residues long. J was trimmed by 6 bases and V by 5 bases; bases with no gene match: 9. CDR3 protein: CASSPGQGGGEQYF. DNA for the CDR3: TGTGCCAGCAGCCCAGGACAGGGCGGAGGCGAGCAGTACTTC. Combining the CDR3 with reference TRBV7-2 and TRBJ2-7 gives the whole variable domain GAGVSQSPSNKVTEKGKDVELRCDPISGHTALYWYRQSLGQGLEFLIYFQGNSAPDKSGLPSDRFSAERTGGSVSTLTIQRTQQEDSAVYLCASSPGQGGGEQYFGPGTRLTVT.

The chain carries TRBV30 and TRBJ2-5, with 7 bases aligning to TRBD1. Germline V gives CDR1 GTSNPN, CDR2 SVGIG (reference sequence). The CDR3 has 15 amino acids. V shed 2 bases and J 4 bases; nucleotides not matched to a gene: 10. CDR3 region: CAWSSGQAMGETQYF. Here the CDR3 DNA reads TGTGCCTGGAGTTCCGGACAGGCCATGGGAGAGACCCAGTACTTC.